This TCR beta chain was sequenced in a study of blood T cells in healthy people across ages. The use of a sample-barcoded 5' primer and a J-beta primer mix characterized a second PCR of about 6 to 11 cycles. TCRdb re-derived calls from the 5' RACE reads in MiXCR, one entry per CDR3 protein. Here the sample spans approximately 1,700,000 distinct CDR3 sequences, more than 35% being singletons. This clonotype occurred a few times. J was trimmed by 0 bases and V by 6 bases; bases with no gene match: 6. CDR3 length equals 14 residues. The germline V gene has CDR1 DFQATT and CDR2 SNEGSKA (reference sequence).

Sequences were obtained from blood. This receptor was identified in a human donor in good health. The V call is TRBV20-1, the J call TRBJ2-7, with TRBD1 identical over 9 bases. The CDR3 DNA reads as TGCAGTGCGGTTCCGACAGGGGGCTCCTACGAGCAGTACTTC. This sequence encodes CSAVPTGGSYEQYF.